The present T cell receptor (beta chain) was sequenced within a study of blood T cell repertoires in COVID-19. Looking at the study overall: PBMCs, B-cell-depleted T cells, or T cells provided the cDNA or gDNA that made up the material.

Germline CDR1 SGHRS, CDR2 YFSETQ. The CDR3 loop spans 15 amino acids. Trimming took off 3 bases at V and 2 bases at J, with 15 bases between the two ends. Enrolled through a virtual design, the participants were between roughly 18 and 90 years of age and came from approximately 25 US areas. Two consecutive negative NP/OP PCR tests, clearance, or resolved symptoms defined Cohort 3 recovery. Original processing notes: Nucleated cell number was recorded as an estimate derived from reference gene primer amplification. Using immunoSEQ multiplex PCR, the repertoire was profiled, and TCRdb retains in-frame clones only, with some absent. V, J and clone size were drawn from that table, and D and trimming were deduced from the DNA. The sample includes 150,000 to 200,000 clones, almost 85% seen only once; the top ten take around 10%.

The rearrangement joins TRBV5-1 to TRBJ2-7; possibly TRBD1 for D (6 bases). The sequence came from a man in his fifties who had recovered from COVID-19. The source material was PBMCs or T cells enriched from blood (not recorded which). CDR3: CASSSTWTETYEQYF. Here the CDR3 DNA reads TGCGCCAGCAGCTCAACCTGGACAGAGACCTACGAGCAGTACTTC. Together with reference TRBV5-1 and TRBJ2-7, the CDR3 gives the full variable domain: KAGVTQTPRYLIKTRGQQVTLSCSPISGHRSVSWYQQTPGQGLQFLFEYFSETQRNKGNFPGRFSGRQFSNSRSEMNVSTLELGDSALYLCASSSTWTETYEQYFGPGTRLTVT.